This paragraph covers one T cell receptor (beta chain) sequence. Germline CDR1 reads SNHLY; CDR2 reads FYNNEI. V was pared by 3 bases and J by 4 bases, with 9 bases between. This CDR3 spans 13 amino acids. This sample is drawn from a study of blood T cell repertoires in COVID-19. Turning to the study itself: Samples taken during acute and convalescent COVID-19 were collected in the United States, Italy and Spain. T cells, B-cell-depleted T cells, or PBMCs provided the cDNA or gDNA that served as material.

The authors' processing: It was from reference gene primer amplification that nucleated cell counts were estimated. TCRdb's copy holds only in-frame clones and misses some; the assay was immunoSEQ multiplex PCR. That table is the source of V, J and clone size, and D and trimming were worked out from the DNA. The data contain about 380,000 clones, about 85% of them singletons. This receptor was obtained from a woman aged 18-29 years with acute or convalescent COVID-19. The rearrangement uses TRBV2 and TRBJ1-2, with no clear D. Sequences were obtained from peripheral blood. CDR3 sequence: CASSDIGVYGYTF. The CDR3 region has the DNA TGTGCCAGCAGTGATATCGGGGTCTATGGCTACACCTTC.